What follows are 7 T cell receptor beta chains derived from one specimen sequenced in a study of T cells in Graves' hyperthyroidism and ophthalmopathy. TCR beta CDR3 regions were amplified from RNA. The HTBI set primed first-round TCR CDR3 RT-PCR. TCRdb re-derived calls from the multiplex PCR reads in MiXCR, one entry per CDR3 protein. The table lists 400,000 to 500,000 distinct CDR3 sequences, approximately 13% of them singletons, with about 5% in the top ten. Sequenced input: blood. The receptor source for this set is a woman aged 18-35 years with Graves' hyperthyroidism.

This clonotype was seen ten or more times. The rearrangement joins TRBV7-2 to TRBJ1-4, with no clear D. CDR1 and CDR2 (germline): SGHTA, FQGNSA. V lost 6 bases to trimming and J lost 8 bases, with 13 bases between them. This CDR3 comprises 13 residues. The CDR3 DNA is TGTGCCAGCAGACAGAACAAAGGAGAAAAACTGTTTTTT. Amino acid sequence: CASRQNKGEKLFF. Based on the CDR3 plus reference TRBV7-2 and TRBJ1-4, the full variable domain is GAGVSQSPSNKVTEKGKDVELRCDPISGHTALYWYRQSLGQGLEFLIYFQGNSAPDKSGLPSDRFSAERTGGSVSTLTIQRTQQEDSAVYLCASRQNKGEKLFFGSGTQLSVL.

V usage is TRBV27 and J usage is TRBJ2-1; maybe TRBD1 (8 bases). Germline loops: CDR1 MNHEY, CDR2 SMNVEV (reference sequence). V was pared by 1 base and J by 3 bases, with 10 bases between. This CDR3 has 15 residues. The CDR3 DNA sequence: TGTGCCAGCAGTTTATACAGGGGGGGCTACAATGAGCAGTTCTTC. It translates to CASSLYRGGYNEQFF.

This clonotype came up many times. The chain joins TRBV6-1 to TRBJ2-5; TRBD2 matches at 12 bases. V gave up 6 bases and J gave up 6 bases; unmatched junction bases: 11. The CDR3 spans 16 residues. Germline CDR1 and CDR2: MNHNS and SASEGT. CDR3 amino acids: CASRKLTSGSSKTQYF. CDR3 coding DNA: TGTGCCAGCAGAAAATTGACTAGCGGGAGTTCGAAGACCCAGTACTTC.

This clonotype was observed many times. The chain has TRBV20-1 and TRBJ2-1; maybe TRBD2 (5 bases). The length of the CDR3 is 15 residues. V lost 1 base and J 4 bases, leaving 14 bases between the germline ends. Germline CDR1 reads DFQATT; CDR2 reads SNEGSKA (reference sequence). CDR3 sequence (DNA): TGCAGTGCTAGAGCTTACGGCGGGTCTTACAATGAGCAGTTCTTC. It codes for CSARAYGGSYNEQFF.

The rearrangement links TRBV12-3 or TRBV12-4 to TRBJ2-2; 10 bases fit TRBD1. The CDR3 is 18 amino acids. The J segment lost 6 bases and the V segment lost 7 bases, leaving 17 bases of the junction unmatched. Here the CDR3 DNA reads TGTGCCAGCACGCCCCTATTCCGGGGACAGGGGAGCCCCGGGGAGCTGTTTTTT. Translating it yields CASTPLFRGQGSPGELFF.

This clonotype was observed at least ten times. This chain links TRBV7-9 with TRBJ2-1; possible D gene TRBD2, 7 bases. Trimming cost V 5 bases and J 3 bases, with 17 bases left between them. CDR3 size: 16 residues. Germline-derived CDR1 and CDR2 are SEHNR and FQNEAQ (reference sequence). The CDR3 nucleotides are TGTGCCAGCAGCGCCGATGGGGGCGGGAGCTACAATGAGCAGTTCTTC. Amino acid sequence: CASSADGGGSYNEQFF.

This clonotype was observed many times. The J gene is TRBJ1-1, the V gene TRBV5-4; 11 nucleotides agree with TRBD1. Germline CDR1 SGHNT, CDR2 YYREEE (reference sequence). J was trimmed by 3 bases and V by 4 bases; bases with no gene match: 5. This CDR3 spans 15 amino acids. DNA of the CDR3: TGTGCCAGCAGCCCTCGGACAGGGGGCGACACTGAAGCTTTCTTT. As protein: CASSPRTGGDTEAFF.